Shown below are 32 T cell receptor beta chains from a single sample sequenced in a study of blood T cell repertoires in COVID-19. The repertoire was sequenced with immunoSEQ multiplex PCR; TCRdb's copy has only in-frame clones and lacks some. The sample consists of some 350,000 clones, 87% of them appearing once. The specimen sequenced was PBMCs or T cells enriched from blood (not recorded which). These receptors were taken from a woman aged 25 to 39 who had recovered from COVID-19.

The chain is built from TRBV28 and TRBJ2-7, with 10 bases aligning to TRBD2. The V gene's germline CDR1 is MDHEN and CDR2 SYDVKM. The V segment lost 6 bases and the J segment 3 bases; nucleotides outside the gene matches: 8. There are 15 residues in the CDR3. CDR3 DNA: TGTGCCAGCAGCCTTGGGACTAGCGTTCACTACGAGCAGTACTTC. Its translation: CASSLGTSVHYEQYF.

CDR3 in amino acids: CASSPYREGGEKLFF. The CDR3 DNA is TGTGCCAGCAGTCCATACAGGGAAGGTGGCGAAAAACTGTTTTTT. V is TRBV27 and J is TRBJ1-4; D is possibly TRBD1 (6 bases). V lost 5 bases and J 8 bases, leaving 18 bases between the germline ends. The CDR3 is made up of 15 amino acids. The germline gives CDR1 MNHEY, CDR2 SMNVEV (reference sequence). The full variable domain, completed using reference TRBV27 and TRBJ1-4, is EAQVTQNPRYLITVTGKKLTVTCSQNMNHEYMSWYRQDPGLGLRQIYYSMNVEVTDKGDVPEGYKVSRKEKRNFPLILESPSPNQTSLYFCASSPYREGGEKLFFGSGTQLSVL.

The genes are TRBV27 and TRBJ2-2, with TRBD2 matching 8 bases. The CDR3 is 16 residues long. V lost 8 bases and J lost 0; bases outside the gene matches: 8. Germline V gene sequence: CDR1 MNHEY, CDR2 SMNVEV (reference sequence). CDR3 protein: CASPPGRAPNTGELFF. The CDR3 DNA reads TGTGCCAGCCCCCCCGGGAGGGCGCCGAACACCGGGGAGCTGTTTTTT.

This chain joins TRBV28 and TRBJ1-1; D may be TRBD1 (5 bases). Germline assignment: CDR1 MDHEN and CDR2 SYDVKM. The length of the CDR3 is 14 residues. The V end was cut by 8 bases, the J end by 1 base, with 14 bases between. Written as DNA, the CDR3 is TGTGCCAGCCTATCGTCCGGGGGGAACACTGAAGCTTTCTTT. It is translated as CASLSSGGNTEAFF.

The J gene is TRBJ2-5, the V gene TRBV5-1; 10 bases map to TRBD2. The CDR3 contains 18 residues. CDR1 is SGHRS and CDR2 is YFSETQ in the germline V gene. V lost 0 bases, J lost 0 bases, and 8 bases stayed unmatched. CDR3 region: CASSLGLAGSTYQETQYF. The CDR3 DNA sequence: TGCGCCAGCAGCTTGGGACTAGCGGGCTCAACGTACCAAGAGACCCAGTACTTC.

The chain employs TRBV5-4 and TRBJ1-2; a possible D gene is TRBD1 (5 bases). The CDR3 spans 15 residues. With 0 bases removed from V and 5 bases from J, the gap between germline ends came to 14 bases. Germline CDR1 and CDR2: SGHNT and YYREEE (reference sequence). The DNA for the CDR3 is TGTGCCAGCAGCTTGGTTTCTGGGGCTTCATATGGCTACACCTTC. It codes for CASSLVSGASYGYTF.

This chain links TRBV7-9 with TRBJ1-2; 10 bases line up with TRBD1. CDR1 is SEHNR and CDR2 is FQNEAQ in the germline V gene (reference sequence). The CDR3 covers 16 residues. J gave up 7 bases and V 5 bases, and 13 bases lay outside the gene matches. CDR3 sequence: CASSHPLPGQGSGYTF. The CDR3 DNA reads TGTGCCAGCAGCCACCCCTTACCGGGACAGGGGTCTGGCTACACCTTC.

This chain uses TRBV3-1 (or the pseudogene TRBV3-2) with TRBJ1-6; tentative D call: TRBD1 (6 bases). The CDR3 runs to 15 residues. With 4 bases removed from V and 8 bases from J, the gap between germline ends came to 15 bases. Germline assignment: CDR1 LGHDT and CDR2 YNNKEL (reference sequence). The CDR3 loop reads CASSPQGGRDSPLHF. The CDR3 nucleotides are TGTGCCAGCAGCCCCCAAGGGGGAAGAGATTCACCCCTCCACTTT.

Details on this clone: The same CDR3 is also encoded by other DNA sequences in this sample. This chain joins TRBV10-2 and TRBJ1-4; TRBD1 aligns across 7 bases. The germline gives CDR1 WSHSY, CDR2 SAAADI. The CDR3 runs to 14 residues. Trimming took 3 bases from V and 7 from J; bases not matched to a gene: 5. DNA for the CDR3: TGCGCCAGCAGTGAATCAGGGGGGCGTGAAAAACTGTTTTTT. This codes for CASSESGGREKLFF.

The V call is TRBV3-1 (or the pseudogene TRBV3-2), the J call TRBJ2-3; D not certain. Between the trimmed V and J ends, which lost 4 bases and 3 bases, there was a span of 8 bases. The CDR3 extends over 13 amino acids. CDR1 and CDR2 from the germline V gene are LGHDT and YNNKEL (reference sequence). The CDR3 loop is CASSPRETDTQYF. CDR3 bases: TGTGCCAGCAGCCCGCGAGAGACAGATACGCAGTATTTT.

The chain links TRBV2 to TRBJ2-7; possible D gene TRBD1, 5 bases. Germline CDR1 and CDR2: SNHLY and FYNNEI. The CDR3 loop spans 13 amino acids. The CDR3 coding sequence is TGTGCAACACAACCGGACACGCCATACGAGCAGTACTTC. This encodes CATQPDTPYEQYF.

The chain links TRBV3-1 (or the pseudogene TRBV3-2) to TRBJ2-7; D ambiguous. There are 14 residues in the CDR3. Trimming left V 1 base short and J 0 bases short, with 7 bases between. Germline-derived CDR1 and CDR2 are LGHDT and YNNKEL (reference sequence). Here the CDR3 DNA reads TGTGCCAGCAGCCAAGCTCTGAGCTCCTACGAGCAGTACTTC. This gives the protein CASSQALSSYEQYF.

This clone was found a few times. V is TRBV14 and J is TRBJ2-7; no clear D. The CDR3 is 16 residues long. V was pared by 4 bases and J by 3 bases, with 19 bases between. Looked up from germline, CDR1 is SGHDN and CDR2 is FVKESK. Here the CDR3 reads CASSPQVPTTRYEQYF. CDR3 nucleotide sequence: TGTGCCAGCAGCCCTCAGGTTCCCACCACCCGCTACGAGCAGTACTTC.

The gene calls are TRBV4-1 and TRBJ1-1; 9 bases map to TRBD1. Germline assignment: CDR1 MGHRA and CDR2 YSYEKL. The CDR3 has 14 residues. Germline trimming cut 1 base from V and 8 bases from J; bases unmatched to any gene: 5. CDR3 DNA sequence: TGCGCCAGCAGCCAAGCAACAGGGGGCGGGGAAGCTTTCTTT. Amino acids: CASSQATGGGEAFF.

The CDR3 sequence is CAGRGLTDTQYF. In DNA form, the CDR3 reads TGTGCCGGCCGAGGCCTCACAGATACGCAGTATTTT. The chain couples TRBV7-9 to TRBJ2-3; D not resolved. V lost 11 bases and J 2 bases, leaving 11 bases between the germline ends. Per the germline V gene, CDR1 is SEHNR and CDR2 is FQNEAQ (reference sequence). The CDR3 is made up of 12 amino acids.

In this sample, this clone turned up once. The chain is built from TRBV19 and TRBJ2-3; D call uncertain. The germline V gene has CDR1 LNHDA and CDR2 SQIVND (reference sequence). The V and J ends lost 0 bases and 2 bases respectively, with 12 bases between them. The CDR3 length is 16 residues. CDR3 in amino acids: CASSIELIRLTDTQYF. The CDR3, as DNA: TGTGCCAGTAGTATAGAACTGATCCGACTCACAGATACGCAGTATTTT.

The rearrangement links TRBV28 to TRBJ2-7; tentatively, D is TRBD2 (7 bases). CDR3 size: 15 residues. The germline gives CDR1 MDHEN, CDR2 SYDVKM. Trimming stripped 7 bases from V and 4 bases from J, with 20 bases between. The CDR3 is CASTSWGGRTYEQYF. CDR3 in DNA: TGTGCCAGCACCTCCTGGGGGGGCAGGACATACGAGCAGTACTTC.

CDR3 coding DNA: TGCGCCAGCAGCCAAGAAGCGGGCCCAAGCACAGATACGCAGTATTTT. This codes for CASSQEAGPSTDTQYF. The V call is TRBV4-1, the J call TRBJ2-3; TRBD2 might be the D (6 bases). The ends were cut back, 0 bases at V and 0 bases at J, with 10 bases in the middle. The CDR3 is made up of 16 amino acids. Germline CDR1 MGHRA, CDR2 YSYEKL.

The gene calls are TRBV7-9 and TRBJ2-1, with D perhaps matching TRBD1 (6 bases). The CDR3 runs 14 residues. Per germline, CDR1 SEHNR and CDR2 FQNEAQ (reference sequence). The V end was cut by 5 bases, the J end by 5 bases, with 13 bases between. CDR3 sequence: CASSRMGQDNEQFF. The CDR3 nucleotides read TGTGCCAGCAGCCGCATGGGACAAGACAATGAGCAGTTCTTC.

This clone was detected only a few times. The V call is TRBV28, the J call TRBJ1-3, with a tentative D call TRBD1 (5 bases). There are 14 residues in the CDR3. The V end lost 8 bases, the J end lost 0 bases, and 11 bases lay between the germline ends. Germline V gene sequence: CDR1 MDHEN, CDR2 SYDVKM. This CDR3 is CASGLDSSGNTIYF. As DNA, the CDR3 is TGTGCCAGCGGCTTAGACAGCTCTGGAAACACCATATATTTT.

V usage is TRBV19 and J usage is TRBJ2-3, with TRBD2 identical over 9 bases. J lost 5 bases, V lost 5 bases, and 14 bases had no gene match. Germline V CDR1 and CDR2: LNHDA, SQIVND (reference sequence). The CDR3 is 17 amino acids. The CDR3 DNA reads as TGTGCCAGTAGTGCCCGGTGGGGCGGGGGGGCCAAAGATACGCAGTATTTT. Translation: CASSARWGGGAKDTQYF. Using reference TRBV19 and TRBJ2-3 for the parts outside the CDR3, the full variable domain is DGGITQSPKYLFRKEGQNVTLSCEQNLNHDAMYWYRQDPGQGLRLIYYSQIVNDFQKGDIAEGYSVSREKKESFPLTVTSAQKNPTAFYLCASSARWGGGAKDTQYFGPGTRLTVL.

The V call is TRBV5-1, the J call TRBJ2-7, with 9 bases lining up with TRBD1. Trimming took 6 bases from V and 1 from J; bases not matched to a gene: 8. Germline-derived CDR1 and CDR2 are SGHRS and YFSETQ. The CDR3 is made up of 15 amino acids. This CDR3 reads CASTPGQGMSYEQYF. In DNA form, the CDR3 reads TGCGCCAGCACCCCGGGACAGGGTATGTCCTACGAGCAGTACTTC.

V gene TRBV9 combines with J gene TRBJ1-4; D gene ambiguous. The CDR3 runs 15 residues. V gave up 1 base and J gave up 4 bases, with 11 bases separating them. Per germline, CDR1 SGDLS and CDR2 YYNGEE. This chain's CDR3 is CASSVSGSDNEKLFF. The CDR3 nucleotides are TGTGCCAGCAGCGTAAGTGGCAGTGATAATGAAAAACTGTTTTTT.

This chain joins TRBV5-6 and TRBJ1-5; D call uncertain. This CDR3 region has 15 residues. Germline V gene data show CDR1 as SGHDT and CDR2 as YYEEEE. The V end lost 4 bases, the J end lost 2 bases, and 13 bases lay between the germline ends. CDR3 region: CASSLGSGRNQPQHF. The CDR3 bases are TGTGCCAGCAGCCTGGGGTCAGGCCGCAATCAGCCCCAGCATTTT.

This chain joins TRBV7-9 and TRBJ2-1; 11 nucleotides align to TRBD1. Germline V gene lookup returns CDR1 SEHNR and CDR2 FQNEAQ (reference sequence). The CDR3 covers 18 residues. After removal of 5 bases from V and 3 bases from J, the junction contained 12 bases not matched to a gene. This chain's CDR3 is CASSGNPGQGEGYNEQFF. Here the CDR3 DNA reads TGTGCCAGCAGCGGTAATCCGGGACAGGGGGAGGGCTACAATGAGCAGTTCTTC.

This clone occurred once. J is TRBJ1-5 and V is TRBV2, with D perhaps matching TRBD1 (6 bases). The length of the CDR3 is 11 residues. Looked up from germline, CDR1 is SNHLY and CDR2 is FYNNEI. Trimming cost V 8 bases and J 9 bases, with 11 bases left between them. The CDR3, as DNA: TGTGCCAGCCGGGGAGGGGGGCCCCAGCATTTT. Translation gives CASRGGGPQHF.

The chain is built from TRBV3-1 (or the pseudogene TRBV3-2) and TRBJ2-1, with 12 bases identical to TRBD2. This CDR3 comprises 15 residues. With V trimmed by 6 bases and J by 10 bases, 10 bases remained unmatched. Germline-derived CDR1 and CDR2 are LGHDT and YNNKEL (reference sequence). Here the CDR3 reads CASRSSGRASWEQFF. CDR3 DNA sequence: TGTGCCAGCAGATCTAGCGGGAGGGCCTCATGGGAGCAGTTCTTC.

This clone appeared a single time. V gene TRBV7-9 combines with J gene TRBJ2-1; 8 positions agree with TRBD2. CDR1 SEHNR and CDR2 FQNEAQ come from the germline V gene (reference sequence). V was pared by 5 bases and J by 2 bases, with 5 bases of the junction left unmatched. The CDR3 totals 15 residues. In nucleotides, the CDR3 is TGTGCCAGCAGCAAAAGCGGGAGCGCCTACAATGAGCAGTTCTTC. Amino acids: CASSKSGSAYNEQFF.

The V and J genes are TRBV10-3 and TRBJ1-1, with D possibly matching TRBD1 (6 bases). Germline V gene data show CDR1 as ENHRY and CDR2 as SYGVKD. Trimming cost V 6 bases and J 4 bases, with 15 bases left between them. The CDR3 runs to 14 residues. This chain's CDR3 is CAISLQGGGTEAFF. DNA for the CDR3: TGTGCCATCAGCCTACAGGGAGGGGGCACTGAAGCTTTCTTT.

The chain's CDR3 is CASSKSGTFYEQYF. For the CDR3, the DNA is TGTGCCAGCAGCAAGAGCGGGACCTTTTACGAGCAGTACTTC. This rearrangement joins TRBV5-4 to TRBJ2-7, with TRBD2 matching over 7 bases. With 4 bases clipped from V and 4 bases from J, the junction kept 8 bases outside the gene matches. This CDR3 is 14 amino acids long. CDR1 and CDR2 from the germline V gene are SGHNT and YYREEE (reference sequence).

The V and J genes are TRBV28 and TRBJ1-2; 7 nucleotides line up with TRBD1. This CDR3 spans 14 amino acids. The V segment lost 5 bases and the J segment 4 bases; nucleotides outside the gene matches: 7. CDR1 is MDHEN, CDR2 SYDVKM, per germline. In DNA form, the CDR3 reads TGTGCCAGCAGTAACGGACAGGCCTCCTATGGCTACACCTTC. It yields the protein CASSNGQASYGYTF.

This chain uses TRBV5-5 with TRBJ2-6; the D gene is possibly TRBD1 (6 bases). This CDR3 spans 17 amino acids. V was cut by 3 bases and J by 0 bases, with 13 bases left in between. CDR1 and CDR2 from the germline V gene are SGHKS and YYEKEE (reference sequence). Written as DNA, the CDR3 is TGTGCCAGCAGCTCAGGGACAATTGGCTCTGGGGCCAACGTCCTGACTTTC. Protein: CASSSGTIGSGANVLTF.